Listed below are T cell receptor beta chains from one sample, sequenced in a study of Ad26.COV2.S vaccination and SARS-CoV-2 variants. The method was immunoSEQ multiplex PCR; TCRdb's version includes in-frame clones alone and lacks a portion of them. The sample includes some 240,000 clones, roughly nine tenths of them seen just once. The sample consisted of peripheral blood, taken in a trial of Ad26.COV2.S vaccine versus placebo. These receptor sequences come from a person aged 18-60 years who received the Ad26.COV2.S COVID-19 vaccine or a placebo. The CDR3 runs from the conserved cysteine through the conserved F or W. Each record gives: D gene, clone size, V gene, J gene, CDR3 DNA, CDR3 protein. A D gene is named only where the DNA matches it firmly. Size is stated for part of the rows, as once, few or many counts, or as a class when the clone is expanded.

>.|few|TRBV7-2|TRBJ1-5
TGTGCCAGCAGTTTACAGGACCTCAATCAGCCCCAGCATTTT
CASSLQDLNQPQHF
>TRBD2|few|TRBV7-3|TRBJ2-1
TGTGCCAGCAAGCGGGGGGAATCCTACAATGAGCAGTTCTTC
CASKRGESYNEQFF
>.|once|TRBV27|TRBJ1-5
TGTGCCAGCAGTCCCTCGTTCGGTTGGAATCAGCCCCAGCATTTT
CASSPSFGWNQPQHF
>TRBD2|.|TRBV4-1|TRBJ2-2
TGCGCCAGCAGCTTTAAGCGGGGAGACAACACCGGGGAGCTGTTTTTT
CASSFKRGDNTGELFF
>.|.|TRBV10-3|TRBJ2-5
TGTGCCATCAGTGACCCAGGGACTCCATGGGAAGAGACCCAGTACTTC
CAISDPGTPWEETQYF
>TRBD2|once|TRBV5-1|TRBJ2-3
TGCGCCAGCAGCTTGGGGCTAGCGGGAGGGACTAGCACAGATACGCAGTATTTT
CASSLGLAGGTSTDTQYF
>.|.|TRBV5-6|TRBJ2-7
TGTGCCAGCAGCTTGCGGGGATACGAGCAGTACTTC
CASSLRGYEQYF
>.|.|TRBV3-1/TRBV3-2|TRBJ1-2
TGTGCCAGCAGCCAAGTTCAGGGGAGTAATGGCTACACCTTC
CASSQVQGSNGYTF
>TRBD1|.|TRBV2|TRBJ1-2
TGTGCCAGCAGACAGGACAGGGACTATGGCTACACCTTC
CASRQDRDYGYTF
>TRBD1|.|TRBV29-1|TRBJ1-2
TGCAGCGTTCGGACAGGGGAAAACTATGGCTACACCTTC
CSVRTGENYGYTF
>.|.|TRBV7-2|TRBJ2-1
TGTGCCAGCAGCTTAGATGCGGGCTTCTACAATGAGCAGTTCTTC
CASSLDAGFYNEQFF
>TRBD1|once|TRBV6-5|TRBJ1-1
TGTGCCAGCAGTTACCTAAGCGGACAGGGGAATACTGAAGCTTTCTTT
CASSYLSGQGNTEAFF
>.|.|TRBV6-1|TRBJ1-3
TGTGCCAGCAGTGAATTCCTTGCGGCCTCTGGAAACACCATATATTTT
CASSEFLAASGNTIYF
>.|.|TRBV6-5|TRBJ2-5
TGTGCCAGCAGTTACTCTAACAGGGCCCAAGAGACCCAGTACTTC
CASSYSNRAQETQYF
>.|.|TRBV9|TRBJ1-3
TGTGCCAGCAGCGTAGAGTCAGGGATGGGAGGAAACACCATATATTTT
CASSVESGMGGNTIYF
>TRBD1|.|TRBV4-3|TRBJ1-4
TGCGCCAGCAGCCATTCCCTCGGGACAGGGTTTACTAATGAAAAACTGTTTTTT
CASSHSLGTGFTNEKLFF
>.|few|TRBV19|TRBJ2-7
TGTGCCAGTAGTCCTGGGACGCAGGCTACCTACGAGCAGTACTTC
CASSPGTQATYEQYF
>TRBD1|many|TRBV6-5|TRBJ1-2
TGTGCCAGCAGTTACATCCGGACAGGGGGCGCCTATGGCTACACCTTC
CASSYIRTGGAYGYTF
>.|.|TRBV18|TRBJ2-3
TGTGCCAGCTCACCTGTTGGGGGCCCTTCCGCAGATACGCAGTATTTT
CASSPVGGPSADTQYF
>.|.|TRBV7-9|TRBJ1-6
TGTGCCAGCAGCTTGGATTCACCCCTCCACTTT
CASSLDSPLHF
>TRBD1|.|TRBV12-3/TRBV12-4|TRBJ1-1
TGTGCCAGCAGCCTAGGACAGGTTACTGAAGCTTTCTTT
CASSLGQVTEAFF
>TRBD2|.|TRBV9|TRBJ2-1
TGTGCCAGCAGCGTAGAGGCGGGAGTCGGGTTTTTGAATGAGCAGTTCTTC
CASSVEAGVGFLNEQFF
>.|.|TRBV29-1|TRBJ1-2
TGCAGCGCCCGGGGTGCCGTTAACTATGGCTACACCTTC
CSARGAVNYGYTF
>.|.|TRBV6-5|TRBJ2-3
TGTGCCAGCACCGGATACAGCGGATCCACAGATACGCAGTATTTT
CASTGYSGSTDTQYF
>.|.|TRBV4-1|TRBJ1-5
TGCGCCAGCAGCCAAGGGCCTTTTAATCAGCCCCAGCATTTT
CASSQGPFNQPQHF
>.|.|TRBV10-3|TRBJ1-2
TGTGCCATCAGTGAGTCAAGAGATGGCTACACCTTC
CAISESRDGYTF
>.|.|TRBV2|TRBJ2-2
TGTGCCAGCAGTGAAGCGCTTGGGGGGAGGTGGGAAATTGCGAACACCGGGGAGCTGTTTTTT
CASSEALGGRWEIANTGELFF
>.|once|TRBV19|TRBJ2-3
TGTGCCAGTAGTATGGGCAGCTTGACTAGGCAGTATTTT
CASSMGSLTRQYF
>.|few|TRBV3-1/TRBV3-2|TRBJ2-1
TGTGCCAGCAGACGGGATATTACCAATGAGCAGTTCTTC
CASRRDITNEQFF
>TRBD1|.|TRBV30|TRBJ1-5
TGTGCCTGGAGCGGCGGGACAGCTGGTAGCAATCAGCCCCAGCATTTT
CAWSGGTAGSNQPQHF
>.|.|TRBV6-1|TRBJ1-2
TGTGCCAGCAGTGAACCCGGGAGGGGTTCCTATGGCTACACCTTC
CASSEPGRGSYGYTF
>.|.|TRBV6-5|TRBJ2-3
TGTGCCAGCGGCACCTACACCGGCGATACGCAGTATTTT
CASGTYTGDTQYF
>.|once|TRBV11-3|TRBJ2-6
TGTGCCAGCAGCTTAAGTTCAGCAAGCTCTGGGGCCAACGTCCTGACTTTC
CASSLSSASSGANVLTF
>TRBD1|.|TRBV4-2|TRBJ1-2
TGTGCCAGCAGCCAAGATCTGACAGGGACCAACTATGGCTACACCTTC
CASSQDLTGTNYGYTF
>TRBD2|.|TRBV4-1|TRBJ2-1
TGCGCCAGCAGCCAAGAATTGGGGACTATGAGGTCCTACAATGAGCAGTTCTTC
CASSQELGTMRSYNEQFF
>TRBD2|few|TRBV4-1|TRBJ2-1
TGCGCCAGCAGCCAAGTAGCACGGACTAGGATCCAAAATGAGCAGTTCTTC
CASSQVARTRIQNEQFF
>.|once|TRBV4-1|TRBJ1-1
TGCGCCAGCAGCCAAATGGGGGTGAAAGGCCAGGGCCACACTGAAGCTTTCTTT
CASSQMGVKGQGHTEAFF
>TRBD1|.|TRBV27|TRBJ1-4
TGTGCCAGCAGTCCTGGGACAGGGGGCGTTGAAAAACTGTTTTTT
CASSPGTGGVEKLFF
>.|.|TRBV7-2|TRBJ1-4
TGTGCCAGCAGCTTAAGGAAGGGGGGGAAGGAAAAACTGTTTTTT
CASSLRKGGKEKLFF
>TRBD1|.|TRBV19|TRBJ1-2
TGTGCCAGTAGTGATGCAGGGGGACGGGGCTATGGCTACACCTTC
CASSDAGGRGYGYTF
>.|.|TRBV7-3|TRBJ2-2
TGTGCCAGCAGCTTAAGGTCGGCAGGGGACACGAACACCGGGGAGCTGTTTTTT
CASSLRSAGDTNTGELFF
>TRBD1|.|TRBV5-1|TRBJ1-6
TGCGCCAGCAGCTATTCCGGGACAGGGAGTTCACCCCTCCACTTT
CASSYSGTGSSPLHF
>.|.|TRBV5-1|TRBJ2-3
TGCGCCAGCAGCTTGGGCGAAACCACAGATACGCAGTATTTT
CASSLGETTDTQYF
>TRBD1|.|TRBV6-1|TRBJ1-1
TGTGCCAGCAGTGAAGCTATAGGACAGGGGTTGAACACTGAAGCTTTCTTT
CASSEAIGQGLNTEAFF
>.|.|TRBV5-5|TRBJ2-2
TGTGCCAGCAGCTTGTTATCCGGGGCTACGAACACCGGGGAGCTGTTTTTT
CASSLLSGATNTGELFF
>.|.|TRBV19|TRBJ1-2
TGTGCCAGTAGTATTCAAATTAACTATGGCTACACCTTC
CASSIQINYGYTF
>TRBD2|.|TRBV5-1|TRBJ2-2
TGCGCCAGCAGACGGGGGACTACCTCGAACACCGGGGAGCTGTTTTTT
CASRRGTTSNTGELFF
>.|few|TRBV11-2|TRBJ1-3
TGTGCCAGCAGCCCACTTAGGGAGACACCTGGAAACACCATATATTTT
CASSPLRETPGNTIYF
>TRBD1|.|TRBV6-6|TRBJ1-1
TGTGCCAGCAGTTACCCGACAGGGGTGGGCACTGAAGCTTTCTTT
CASSYPTGVGTEAFF
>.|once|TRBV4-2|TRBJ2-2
TGTGCCAGCAGCCAAGATTCCACAGGGCCTAGCGGGGAGCTGTTTTTT
CASSQDSTGPSGELFF
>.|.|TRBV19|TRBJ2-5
TGTGCCAGTAGTATCGGAGGAGAGACCCAGTACTTC
CASSIGGETQYF
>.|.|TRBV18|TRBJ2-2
TGTGCCAGCTCACCGAACGGAGGCTTCGGGGAGCTGTTTTTT
CASSPNGGFGELFF